One and the same sample provided the 32 T cell receptor beta chains below, sequenced in a study of cytomegalovirus exposure and HLA in healthy donors. With 60 Vbeta and 13 Jbeta primers, the PCR was carried out. The repertoire was sequenced with immunoSEQ multiplex PCR; TCRdb's copy has only in-frame clones and lacks some. The sample holds 84,000 or so clones, roughly 60% seen once. The sequenced sample was PBMCs. The receptors were gathered from a woman aged 30 to 39 in good health and CMV-seropositive.

V and J are TRBV21-1 and TRBJ1-2; the tabulated D call, TRBD1, remains unverified against the DNA. TRBV21-1 is flagged as a pseudogene. The CDR3 spans 15 residues. In DNA form, the CDR3 reads TGTGCCAGCAGCAAACAAACCGGGACAGGGTATGGCTACACCTTC. Translation gives CASSKQTGTGYGYTF.

A remark on this clone: Germline is not matched at one junction end, which may reflect a read error. This sequence joins TRBV2 and TRBJ1-2; 10 bases match TRBD1. From germline, CDR1 is SNHLY and CDR2 FYNNEI. The CDR3 covers 15 residues. Here the CDR3 reads CASSEAPLPGQGTIF. The DNA of the CDR3 is TGTGCCAGCAGTGAAGCGCCCTTACCGGGACAGGGGACCATCTTC.

The V call is TRBV5-6, the J call TRBJ1-5; D is possibly TRBD1 (5 bases). The V gene's germline CDR1 is SGHDT and CDR2 YYEEEE. The CDR3 sequence is 16 residues long. V lost 3 bases to trimming and J lost 3 bases, with 16 bases between them. The CDR3 coding sequence is TGTGCCAGCAGCTCTGGAGCGGGGGTCTTCAATCAGCCCCAGCATTTT. Its protein product is CASSSGAGVFNQPQHF. The whole variable domain, filled in from reference TRBV5-6 and TRBJ1-5, reads DAGVTQSPTHLIKTRGQQVTLRCSPKSGHDTVSWYQQALGQGPQFIFQYYEEEERQRGNFPDRFSGHQFPNYSSELNVNALLLGDSALYLCASSSGAGVFNQPQHFGDGTRLSIL.

The CDR3 DNA sequence: TGTGCCTCAAAGGACAGGACAGGGGGTTACGAGCAGTACTTC. This gives the protein CASKDRTGGYEQYF. The rearrangement links TRBV6-1 to TRBJ2-7; 10 nucleotides line up with TRBD1. Germline CDR1 MNHNS, CDR2 SASEGT. CDR3 size: 14 residues. J lost 4 bases, V lost 11 bases, and 11 bases had no gene match.

This clone was observed a few times. The CDR3 DNA sequence: TGTGCCAGCAGCTTAACAGGTTCCATGGGTACAAAACTGTTTTTT. Translated: CASSLTGSMGTKLFF. The chain joins TRBV7-6 to TRBJ1-4, with TRBD1 as a possible D gene (5 bases). The germline gives CDR1 SGHVS, CDR2 FNYEAQ. CDR3 length: 15 residues. Trimming removed 2 bases from V and 10 bases from J, with 17 bases in between.

As concerns this clone: At the DNA level, this CDR3 is encoded by other sequences in the same sample as well. The J gene is TRBJ1-4, the V gene TRBV29-1; possibly TRBD1 for D (6 bases). The CDR3 sequence is 13 residues long. Germline values: CDR1 SQVTM, CDR2 ANQGSEA. Trimming took 3 bases from V and 8 from J, leaving 13 bases between them. The CDR3 DNA reads as TGCAGCGTTGACGGGGGGGCAGAGGAAAAACTGTTTTTT. It yields the protein CSVDGGAEEKLFF.

This chain connects TRBV9 to TRBJ2-7; possible D gene TRBD2, 5 bases. This CDR3 spans 13 amino acids. V was cut by 2 bases and J by 5 bases, with 11 bases left in between. Looked up from germline, CDR1 is SGDLS and CDR2 is YYNGEE. The CDR3 protein is CASSVEGRHEQYF. In DNA, the CDR3 is TGTGCCAGCAGCGTGGAAGGGAGACACGAGCAGTACTTC. The variable domain in full, completed from reference TRBV9 and TRBJ2-7, reads DSGVTQTPKHLITATGQRVTLRCSPRSGDLSVYWYQQSLDQGLQFLIQYYNGEERAKGNILERFSAQQFPDLHSELNLSSLELGDSALYFCASSVEGRHEQYFGPGTRLTVT.

The chain employs TRBV7-3 and TRBJ2-2, with TRBD2 matching 8 bases. Germline V lookup: CDR1 SGHTA, CDR2 FQGTGA. The J segment lost 6 bases and the V segment lost 4 bases, leaving 13 bases of the junction unmatched. CDR3 length: 17 residues. The CDR3 here is CASSSQGLAPMAGELFF. The CDR3 region has the DNA TGTGCCAGCAGCTCCCAAGGACTAGCCCCTATGGCCGGGGAGCTGTTTTTT.

This clone has a handful of counts. J is TRBJ1-6 and V is TRBV30; perhaps TRBD1 as D (6 bases). V was trimmed by 5 bases and J by 8 bases, leaving 13 bases between them. In germline, CDR1 is GTSNPN, CDR2 SVGIG (reference sequence). This CDR3 comprises 13 residues. As DNA, the CDR3 is TGTGCCTGGGTCGGACAGAAATATTCACCCCTCCACTTT. Amino acid sequence: CAWVGQKYSPLHF.

The gene calls are TRBV19 and TRBJ1-5; the D gene is possibly TRBD1 (6 bases). The germline gives CDR1 LNHDA, CDR2 SQIVND (reference sequence). This CDR3 has 15 amino acids. Trimming removed 0 bases at V and 3 bases at J, with 9 bases between. CDR3 protein: CASSIDHRDNQPQHF. CDR3 DNA sequence: TGTGCCAGTAGTATAGATCACAGGGACAATCAGCCCCAGCATTTT.

The chain employs TRBV6-5 and TRBJ2-5; possible D gene TRBD2, 5 bases. The CDR3 spans 14 residues. Germline V lookup: CDR1 MNHEY, CDR2 SVGAGI. Trimming shortened V by 6 bases and J by 1 base, and 12 bases separated the two germline ends. The CDR3 loop reads CASSNLGVQETQYF. The DNA of the CDR3 is TGTGCCAGCAGCAATCTCGGGGTCCAAGAGACCCAGTACTTC.

This chain joins TRBV4-3 and TRBJ1-3; TRBD1 might be the D (6 bases). Trimming removed 4 bases at V and 0 bases at J, with 10 bases between. In germline, CDR1 is LGHNA, CDR2 YSLEER. This CDR3 spans 15 amino acids. As DNA, the CDR3 is TGCGCCAGCAGCCGGACAGATAACTCTGGAAACACCATATATTTT. This sequence encodes CASSRTDNSGNTIYF.

The gene calls are TRBV7-2 and TRBJ1-5; D perhaps matches TRBD1 (6 bases). This CDR3 comprises 13 residues. Per the germline V gene, CDR1 is SGHTA and CDR2 is FQGNSA. Trimming took 5 bases from V and 6 from J, leaving 11 bases between them. As DNA, the CDR3 is TGTGCCAGCAGCACACAGGGAAGTCAGCCCCAGCATTTT. Amino acids: CASSTQGSQPQHF.

The chain is built from TRBV6-4 and TRBJ1-5, with no clear D. CDR3 length: 15 amino acids. V was cut by 0 bases and J by 0 bases, with 6 bases left in between. Germline values: CDR1 MRHNA, CDR2 SNTAGT. The CDR3 DNA is TGTGCCAGCAGTGACTCGGCGGATAGCAATCAGCCCCAGCATTTT. Amino acids: CASSDSADSNQPQHF.

This clone came up a few times. Here the CDR3 DNA reads TGCGCCAGCAGCTTGCTCTCCGGACAGAACACTGAAGCTTTCTTT. It translates to CASSLLSGQNTEAFF. This rearrangement joins TRBV5-1 to TRBJ1-1, with D possibly being TRBD1 (5 bases). The CDR3 has 15 amino acids. Deletions cut 1 base from V and 1 base from J, with 11 bases between. In germline, CDR1 is SGHRS, CDR2 YFSETQ. The full variable domain, in which reference TRBV5-1 and TRBJ1-1 provide the parts outside the CDR3, is KAGVTQTPRYLIKTRGQQVTLSCSPISGHRSVSWYQQTPGQGLQFLFEYFSETQRNKGNFPGRFSGRQFSNSRSEMNVSTLELGDSALYLCASSLLSGQNTEAFFGQGTRLTVV.

This clone was found a few times. The chain links TRBV7-9 to TRBJ2-1; 10 bases align to TRBD1. CDR1 SEHNR and CDR2 FQNEAQ come from the germline V gene (reference sequence). The J segment lost 7 bases and the V segment lost 5 bases, leaving 8 bases of the junction unmatched. The CDR3 has 15 amino acids. The CDR3 loop reads CASSPRDRGVNEQFF. In DNA form, the CDR3 reads TGTGCCAGCAGCCCCCGGGACAGGGGTGTAAATGAGCAGTTCTTC.

This clone was detected only once. CDR3 in DNA: TGCGCCAGCAGCTTTGGAATCGGGGGGGGCGGGAATGAGCAGTTCTTC. Translation gives CASSFGIGGGGNEQFF. The chain employs TRBV5-1 and TRBJ2-1; 8 positions agree with TRBD2. Germline CDR1 SGHRS, CDR2 YFSETQ. Unmatched junction bases numbered 11, after V lost 2 bases and J lost 7 bases. This CDR3 contains 16 residues.

The chain joins TRBV27 to TRBJ1-1; D gene unclear. CDR1 and CDR2 (germline): MNHEY, SMNVEV (reference sequence). The CDR3 loop spans 16 amino acids. Trimming stripped 0 bases from V and 4 bases from J, with 15 bases between. CDR3 DNA: TGTGCCAGCAGTTTATCGATCCCGGGTGTGAGCACTGAAGCTTTCTTT. It translates to CASSLSIPGVSTEAFF.

The chain employs TRBV6-5 and TRBJ2-2, with D unclear. Trimming pared 4 bases from V and 4 bases from J, leaving 4 bases between. The length of the CDR3 is 12 residues. Germline V gene lookup returns CDR1 MNHEY and CDR2 SVGAGI. CDR3 nucleotide sequence: TGTGCCAGCAGTTCTCCCACCGGGGAGCTGTTTTTT. The encoded protein is CASSSPTGELFF.

The V call is TRBV19, the J call TRBJ2-7, with D maybe TRBD2 (5 bases). Looked up from germline, CDR1 is LNHDA and CDR2 is SQIVND (reference sequence). This CDR3 is 16 amino acids long. Trimming removed 0 bases at V and 0 bases at J, with 12 bases between. Here the CDR3 DNA reads TGTGCCAGTAGTATAGATCTACGGACTCCCTCCTACGAGCAGTACTTC. As protein: CASSIDLRTPSYEQYF. Combining the CDR3 with reference TRBV19 and TRBJ2-7 gives the whole variable domain DGGITQSPKYLFRKEGQNVTLSCEQNLNHDAMYWYRQDPGQGLRLIYYSQIVNDFQKGDIAEGYSVSREKKESFPLTVTSAQKNPTAFYLCASSIDLRTPSYEQYFGPGTRLTVT.

The gene calls are TRBV11-1 and TRBJ2-7; 13 bases line up with TRBD2. Per the germline V gene, CDR1 is SGHAT and CDR2 is FQDESV (reference sequence). The CDR3 is 16 amino acids. Trimming cost V 3 bases and J 5 bases; bases outside gene matches: 7. CDR3 DNA sequence: TGTGCCAGCAGCTTCGATGGACTAGCGGGGGTGGACGAGCAGTACTTC. Amino acids: CASSFDGLAGVDEQYF.

This clone was found a few times. V gene TRBV2 combines with J gene TRBJ2-1, with 14 bases identical to TRBD2. This CDR3 is built from 17 residues. CDR1 and CDR2 from the germline V gene are SNHLY and FYNNEI. Germline trimming cut 8 bases from V and 4 bases from J; bases unmatched to any gene: 10. As DNA, the CDR3 is TGTGCCAGCCGAGGACTAGCGGGGGGCAACCCTTACAATGAGCAGTTCTTC. Translated, it gives CASRGLAGGNPYNEQFF.

This clone has a handful of counts. V and J are TRBV7-7 and TRBJ1-1, with TRBD1 matching over 11 bases. There are 17 residues in the CDR3. The germline V gene encodes CDR1 SSHAT and CDR2 FNYEAQ (reference sequence). The J segment lost 2 bases and the V segment lost 5 bases, leaving 10 bases of the junction unmatched. The CDR3 DNA sequence: TGTGCCAGCAGCCCGGACAGGGGGCAAGGGGGAAACACTGAAGCTTTCTTT. It yields the protein CASSPDRGQGGNTEAFF.

The chain is built from TRBV7-2 and TRBJ2-3, with 7 positions matching TRBD1. Germline CDR1 SGHTA, CDR2 FQGNSA. There are 14 residues in the CDR3. Unmatched junction bases numbered 7, after V lost 4 bases and J lost 6 bases. The CDR3 nucleotides read TGTGCCAGCAGCTATGGGACAGTATACGATACGCAGTATTTT. As protein: CASSYGTVYDTQYF.

CDR3 loop: CASSLNNQTPQHF. The CDR3 nucleotides read TGTGCCAGCAGCTTAAACAACCAAACGCCCCAGCATTTT. This rearrangement joins TRBV7-2 to TRBJ1-5; unclear D gene. V was clipped by 2 bases and J by 9 bases, with 11 bases between them. The CDR3 has 13 amino acids. Germline lookup yields CDR1 SGHTA and CDR2 FQGNSA.

The chain is built from TRBV6-5 and TRBJ1-4, with 9 bases lining up with TRBD1. CDR3 size: 14 residues. V was clipped by 4 bases and J by 8 bases; unmatched bases: 5. Germline values: CDR1 MNHEY, CDR2 SVGAGI. CDR3 bases: TGTGCCAGCAGTTGGGGGACAGGGCGGGAAAAACTGTTTTTT. This codes for CASSWGTGREKLFF.

The genes are TRBV4-1 and TRBJ2-3; TRBD1 aligns across 7 bases. This CDR3 has 17 amino acids. The trim removed 4 bases at V and 6 bases at J, leaving 16 bases unmatched. Germline lookup yields CDR1 MGHRA and CDR2 YSYEKL. The CDR3 region is CASSRPTPTGVTDTQYF. CDR3 DNA sequence: TGCGCCAGCAGCCGACCGACTCCTACAGGGGTAACTGATACGCAGTATTTT.

This clone was recorded only once. The chain recombines TRBV18 with TRBJ1-3; 8 bases are shared with TRBD1. With 3 bases clipped from V and 0 bases from J, the junction kept 10 bases outside the gene matches. Per the germline V gene, CDR1 is KGHSH and CDR2 is LQKENI. The CDR3 extends over 18 amino acids. CDR3 loop: CASSPRRQGPPSGNTIYF. As DNA, the CDR3 is TGTGCCAGCTCACCCCGCCGACAGGGGCCCCCCTCTGGAAACACCATATATTTT.

This chain joins TRBV5-6 and TRBJ1-2, with 7 bases fitting TRBD1. The CDR3 consists of 19 residues. Germline V gene data show CDR1 as SGHDT and CDR2 as YYEEEE. With 4 bases clipped from V and 4 bases from J, the junction kept 22 bases outside the gene matches. CDR3 in amino acids: CASSRGGTSIPGGIYGYTF. CDR3 nucleotides: TGTGCCAGCAGCCGAGGGGGAACTTCTATCCCAGGGGGGATCTATGGCTACACCTTC.

A word on this clone: Relative to the germline gene, one junction end is altered; a read error may explain this. The chain uses TRBV29-1 and TRBJ1-2; a possible D gene is TRBD1 (6 bases). Looked up from germline, CDR1 is SQVTM and CDR2 is ANQGSEA. The CDR3 loop spans 15 amino acids. The CDR3 loop reads CSVAGQVRGNYGYPF. CDR3 sequence (DNA): TGCAGCGTTGCGGGGCAAGTCAGGGGAAACTATGGCTACCCCTTC.

Only a few counts were recorded for this clone. The chain uses TRBV28 and TRBJ2-5, with 9 nucleotides matching TRBD1. Germline CDR1 MDHEN, CDR2 SYDVKM. CDR3 length equals 14 residues. Trimming cost V 6 bases and J 5 bases; bases outside gene matches: 7. As DNA, the CDR3 is TGTGCCAGCAGACAGGACAGGGGTGTGGAGACCCAGTACTTC. Amino acid sequence: CASRQDRGVETQYF.

This clone was counted a few times. This rearrangement joins TRBV9 to TRBJ2-2; D might be TRBD2 (6 bases). Trimming shortened V by 2 bases and J by 4 bases, and 12 bases separated the two germline ends. The CDR3 consists of 15 residues. The germline gives CDR1 SGDLS, CDR2 YYNGEE. The CDR3 loop reads CASSVEGPSTGELFF. CDR3 DNA: TGTGCCAGCAGCGTGGAGGGGCCGAGCACCGGGGAGCTGTTTTTT.